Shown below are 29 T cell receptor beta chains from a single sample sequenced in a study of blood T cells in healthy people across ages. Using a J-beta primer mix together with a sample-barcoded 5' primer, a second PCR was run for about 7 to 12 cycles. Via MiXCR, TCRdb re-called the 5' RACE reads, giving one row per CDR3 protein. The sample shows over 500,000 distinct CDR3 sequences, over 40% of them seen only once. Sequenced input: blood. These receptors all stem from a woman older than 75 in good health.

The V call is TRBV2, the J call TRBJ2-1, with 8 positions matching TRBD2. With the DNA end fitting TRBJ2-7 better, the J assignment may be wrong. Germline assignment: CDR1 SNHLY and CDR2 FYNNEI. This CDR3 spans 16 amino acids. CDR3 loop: CASGLSAGDAYNEQYF. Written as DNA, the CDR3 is TGTGCCAGCGGGCTGTCAGCGGGGGATGCCTACAATGAGCAGTACTTC.

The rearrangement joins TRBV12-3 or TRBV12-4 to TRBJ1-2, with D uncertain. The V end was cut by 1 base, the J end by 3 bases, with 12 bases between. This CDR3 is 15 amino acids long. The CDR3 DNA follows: TGTGCCAGCAGTTTAGGGAGGGCCGGCTACTATGGCTACACCTTC. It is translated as CASSLGRAGYYGYTF.

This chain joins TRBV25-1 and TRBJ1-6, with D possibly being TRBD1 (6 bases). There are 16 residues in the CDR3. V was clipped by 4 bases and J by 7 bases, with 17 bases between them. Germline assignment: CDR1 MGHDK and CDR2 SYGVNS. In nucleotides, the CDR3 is TGTGCCAGCAGTGGGGGAGCGGGACAAAGAAATTCACCCCTCCACTTT. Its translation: CASSGGAGQRNSPLHF.

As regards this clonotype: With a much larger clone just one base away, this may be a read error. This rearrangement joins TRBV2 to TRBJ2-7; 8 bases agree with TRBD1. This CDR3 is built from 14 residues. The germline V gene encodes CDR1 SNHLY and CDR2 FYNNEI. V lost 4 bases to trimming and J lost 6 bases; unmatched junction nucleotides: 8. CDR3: CASSGQGASSEQYF. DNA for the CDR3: TGTGCCAGCAGTGGTCAGGGGGCCTCTTCCGAGCAGTACTTC.

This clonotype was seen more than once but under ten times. In DNA form, the CDR3 reads TGTGCCAGCTCACCACCGGGCGGGTCTGGAAACACCATATATTTT. Its translation: CASSPPGGSGNTIYF. This rearrangement joins TRBV18 to TRBJ1-3; no reliable D call. The CDR3 runs to 15 residues. Deletions cut 0 bases from V and 1 base from J, with 7 bases between. Germline V gene sequence: CDR1 KGHSH, CDR2 LQKENI.

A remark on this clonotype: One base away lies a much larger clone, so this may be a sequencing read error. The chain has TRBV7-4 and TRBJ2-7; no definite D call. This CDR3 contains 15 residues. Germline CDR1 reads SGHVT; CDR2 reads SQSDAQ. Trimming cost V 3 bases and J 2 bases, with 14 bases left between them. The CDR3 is CASSFQELRPYEQYF. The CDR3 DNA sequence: TGTGCCAGCAGCTTCCAGGAACTACGCCCCTACGAGCAGTACTTC.

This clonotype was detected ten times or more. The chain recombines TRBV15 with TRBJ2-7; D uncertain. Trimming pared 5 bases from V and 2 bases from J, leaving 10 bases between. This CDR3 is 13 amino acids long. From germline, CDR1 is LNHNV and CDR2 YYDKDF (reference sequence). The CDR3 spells CATSLDGTYEQYF. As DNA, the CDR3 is TGTGCCACCAGCCTAGATGGAACCTACGAGCAGTACTTC.

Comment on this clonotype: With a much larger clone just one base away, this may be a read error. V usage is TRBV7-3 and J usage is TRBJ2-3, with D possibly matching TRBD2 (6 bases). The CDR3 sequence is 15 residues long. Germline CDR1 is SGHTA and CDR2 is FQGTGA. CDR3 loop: CASGFTIGGADTQYF. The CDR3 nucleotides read TGTGCCAGCGGCTTTACTATCGGAGGGGCCGATACGCAGTATTTT. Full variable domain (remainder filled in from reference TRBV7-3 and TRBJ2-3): GAGVSQTPSNKVTEKGKYVELRCDPISGHTALYWYRQSLGQGPEFLIYFQGTGAADDSGLPNDRFFAVRPEGSVSTLKIQRTERGDSAVYLCASGFTIGGADTQYFGPGTRLTVL.

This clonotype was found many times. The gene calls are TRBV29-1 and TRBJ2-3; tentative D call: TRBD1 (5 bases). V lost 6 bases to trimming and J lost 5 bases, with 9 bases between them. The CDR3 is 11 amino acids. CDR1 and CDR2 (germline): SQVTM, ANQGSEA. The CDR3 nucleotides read TGCAGCGTGGGAAGGGGAGATACGCAGTATTTT. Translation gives CSVGRGDTQYF.

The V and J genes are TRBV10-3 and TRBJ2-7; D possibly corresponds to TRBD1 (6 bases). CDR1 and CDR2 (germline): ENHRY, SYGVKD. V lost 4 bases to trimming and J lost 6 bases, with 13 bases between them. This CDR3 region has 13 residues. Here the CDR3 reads CAISGGQPAEQYF. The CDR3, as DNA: TGTGCCATCAGTGGCGGACAGCCTGCCGAGCAGTACTTC.

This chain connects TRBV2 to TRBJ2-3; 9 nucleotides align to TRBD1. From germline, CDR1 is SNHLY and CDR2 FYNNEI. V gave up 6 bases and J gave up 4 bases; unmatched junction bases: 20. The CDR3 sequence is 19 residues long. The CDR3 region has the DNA TGTGCCAGCAGCCTTACAAGTATACAGGGGGCGAGTTTCCCAGATACGCAGTATTTT. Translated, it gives CASSLTSIQGASFPDTQYF.

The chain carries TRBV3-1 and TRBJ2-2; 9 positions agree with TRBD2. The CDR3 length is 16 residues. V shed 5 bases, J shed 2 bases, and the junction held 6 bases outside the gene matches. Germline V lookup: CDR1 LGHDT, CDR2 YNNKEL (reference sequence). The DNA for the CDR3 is TGTGCCAGCAGCGCGTCCGGGACTAGCAACACCGGGGAGCTGTTTTTT. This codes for CASSASGTSNTGELFF.

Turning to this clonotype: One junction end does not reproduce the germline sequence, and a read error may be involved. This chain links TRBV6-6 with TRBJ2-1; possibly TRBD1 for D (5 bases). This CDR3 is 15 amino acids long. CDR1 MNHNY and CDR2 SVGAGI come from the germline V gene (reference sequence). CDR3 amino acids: CAGSYRAGTYNEQFF. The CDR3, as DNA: TGTGCCGGCAGTTACCGGGCAGGGACCTACAATGAGCAGTTCTTC.

The CDR3 DNA is TGTGCCAGCAGTTATGGGCCCACCTCTACGCAGTATTTT. Protein product: CASSYGPTSTQYF. The V call is TRBV12-3 or TRBV12-4, the J call TRBJ2-3, with D hard to call. V lost 4 bases and J lost 8, with 13 bases in between. The CDR3 extends over 13 amino acids.

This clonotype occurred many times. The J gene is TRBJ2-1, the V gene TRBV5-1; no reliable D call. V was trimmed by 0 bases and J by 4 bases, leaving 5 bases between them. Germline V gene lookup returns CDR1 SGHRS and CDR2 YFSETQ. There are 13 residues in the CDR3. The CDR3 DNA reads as TGCGCCAGCAGCTTGGGACTGTACAATGAGCAGTTCTTC. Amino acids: CASSLGLYNEQFF.

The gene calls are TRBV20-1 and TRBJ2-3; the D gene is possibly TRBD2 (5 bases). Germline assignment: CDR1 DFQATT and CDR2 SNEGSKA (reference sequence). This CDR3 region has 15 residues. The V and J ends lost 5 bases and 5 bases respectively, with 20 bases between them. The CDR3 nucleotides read TGCAGTGCTGCCGGGGTGGACTTCCCTGGAGATACGCAGTATTTT. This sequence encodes CSAAGVDFPGDTQYF.

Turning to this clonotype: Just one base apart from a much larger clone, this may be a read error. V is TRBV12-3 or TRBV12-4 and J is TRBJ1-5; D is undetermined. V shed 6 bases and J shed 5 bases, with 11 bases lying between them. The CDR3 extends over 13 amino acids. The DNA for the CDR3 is TGTGCCAGCAGAAACAACTGGGATCAGCCCCAGCATTTT. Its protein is CASRNNWDQPQHF.

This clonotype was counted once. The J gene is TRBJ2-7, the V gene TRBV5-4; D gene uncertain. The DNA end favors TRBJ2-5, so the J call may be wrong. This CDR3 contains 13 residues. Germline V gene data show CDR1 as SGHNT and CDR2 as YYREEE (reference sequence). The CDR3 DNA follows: TGTGCCAGCAGCTTGGGAGAAGGAGAGACCCAGTACTTC. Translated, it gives CASSLGEGETQYF.

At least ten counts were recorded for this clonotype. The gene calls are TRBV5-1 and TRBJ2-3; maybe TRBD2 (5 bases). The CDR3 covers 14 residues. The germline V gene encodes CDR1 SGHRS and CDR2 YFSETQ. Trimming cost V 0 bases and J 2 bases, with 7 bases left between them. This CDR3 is CASSLERATDTQYF. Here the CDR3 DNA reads TGCGCCAGCAGCTTGGAGAGGGCCACAGATACGCAGTATTTT.

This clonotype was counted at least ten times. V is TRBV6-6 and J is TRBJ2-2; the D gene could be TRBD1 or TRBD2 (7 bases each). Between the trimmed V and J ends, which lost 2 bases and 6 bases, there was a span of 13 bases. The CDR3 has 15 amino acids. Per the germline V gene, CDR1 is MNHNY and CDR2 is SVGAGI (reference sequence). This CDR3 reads CASSYLTGRAGELFF. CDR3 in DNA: TGTGCCAGCAGTTACCTGACAGGGAGGGCCGGGGAGCTGTTTTTT.

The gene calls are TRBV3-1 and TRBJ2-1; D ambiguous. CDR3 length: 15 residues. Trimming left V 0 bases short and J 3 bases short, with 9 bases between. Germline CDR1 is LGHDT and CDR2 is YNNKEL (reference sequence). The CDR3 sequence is CASSQERGLYNEQFF. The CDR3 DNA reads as TGTGCCAGCAGCCAAGAGAGAGGCCTCTACAATGAGCAGTTCTTC.

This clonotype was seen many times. For the CDR3, the DNA is TGTGCCAGCAGCCGAGGGCCTCAGGAGAAGCAGTACTTC. It codes for CASSRGPQEKQYF. The chain uses TRBV28 and TRBJ2-7, with TRBD2 as a possible D gene (5 bases). The CDR3 loop spans 13 amino acids. Per the germline V gene, CDR1 is MDHEN and CDR2 is SYDVKM. The V and J ends lost 6 bases and 8 bases respectively, with 17 bases between them.

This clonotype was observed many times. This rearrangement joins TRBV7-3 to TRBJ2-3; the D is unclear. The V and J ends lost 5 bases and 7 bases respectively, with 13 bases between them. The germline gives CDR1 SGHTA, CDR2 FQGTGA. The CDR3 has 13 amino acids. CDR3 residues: CASSPYPPHTQYF. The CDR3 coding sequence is TGTGCCAGCAGCCCCTACCCCCCCCATACGCAGTATTTT.

The CDR3, as DNA: TGCAGCGTGGGGGACAGGGGATCGGGAAACATTCAGTACTTC. This gives the protein CSVGDRGSGNIQYF. This rearrangement joins TRBV29-1 to TRBJ2-7; 10 nucleotides match TRBD1. The DNA end is more similar to TRBJ2-4, so the J call may be wrong. The CDR3 consists of 14 residues. Germline CDR1 reads SQVTM; CDR2 reads ANQGSEA.

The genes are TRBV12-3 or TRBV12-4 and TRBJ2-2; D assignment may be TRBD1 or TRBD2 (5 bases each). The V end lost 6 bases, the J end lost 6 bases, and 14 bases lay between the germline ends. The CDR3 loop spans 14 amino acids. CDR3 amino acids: CASRYRDLSGELFF. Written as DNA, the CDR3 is TGTGCCAGCAGGTACCGGGACCTCTCCGGGGAGCTGTTTTTT.

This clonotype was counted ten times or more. In DNA form, the CDR3 reads TGTGCCAGCAGTGAACGTACGGACGGACGGTTAAACTACGAGCAGTACTTC. Translation: CASSERTDGRLNYEQYF. V usage is TRBV25-1 and J usage is TRBJ2-7; the D is unclear. The CDR3 contains 17 residues. Trimming removed 2 bases at V and 3 bases at J, with 20 bases between. The germline CDR1 and CDR2 sequences are MGHDK and SYGVNS.

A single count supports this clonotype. The CDR3 is CASSEEGRGVNPSYEQYF. The CDR3 DNA follows: TGTGCCAGCAGTGAAGAGGGCAGGGGGGTTAACCCATCCTACGAGCAGTACTTC. The V call is TRBV6-1, the J call TRBJ2-5, with D tentatively TRBD1 (7 bases). The J call could be wrong; TRBJ2-7 is a better fit for the DNA end. CDR1 is MNHNS, CDR2 SASEGT, per germline. There are 18 residues in the CDR3.

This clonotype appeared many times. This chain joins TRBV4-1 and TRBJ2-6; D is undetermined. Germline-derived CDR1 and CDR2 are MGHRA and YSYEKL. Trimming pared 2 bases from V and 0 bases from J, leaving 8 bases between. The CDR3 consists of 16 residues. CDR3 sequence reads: CASSQPAHSGANVLTF. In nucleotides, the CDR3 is TGCGCCAGCAGCCAACCCGCACACTCTGGGGCCAACGTCCTGACTTTC.

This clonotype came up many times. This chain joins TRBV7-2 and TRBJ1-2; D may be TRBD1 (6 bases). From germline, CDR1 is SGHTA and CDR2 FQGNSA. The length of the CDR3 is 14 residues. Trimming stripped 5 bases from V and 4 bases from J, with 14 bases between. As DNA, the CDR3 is TGTGCCAGCAGCCTCCGGGACACCTCCTATGGCTACACCTTC. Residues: CASSLRDTSYGYTF.